These T cell receptor beta chains were read from a single sample in a study of T cell responses to AZD1222 COVID-19 vaccine. Libraries were prepared by immunoSEQ multiplex PCR; TCRdb keeps only in-frame clonotypes and omits some of them. The table shows around 100,000 clones, with roughly 89% occurring only once. Sequenced material: peripheral blood, taken on day 0 of AZD1222 vaccination. The origin of the receptors is an adult in good health. Both conserved end residues are part of each CDR3. D genes are given only for firm matches. Clone size is not always given. Where it is, it says once, few, many or a class for expanded clones.

>-|14|TRBV7-9|TRBJ2-5|-
TGTGCCAGCAGCTTAGTTTCAGGGATTAAGACCCAGTACTTC
CASSLVSGIKTQYF
>-|15|TRBV6-5|TRBJ2-7|-
TGTGCCAGCAGTTACTCGACCAGGGGTACCTACGAGCAGTACTTC
CASSYSTRGTYEQYF
>once|13|TRBV2|TRBJ1-5|-
TGTGCCAGCAGAGGGTTCGGCAATCAGCCCCAGCATTTT
CASRGFGNQPQHF
>-|16|TRBV5-1|TRBJ1-1|TRBD1
TGCGCCAGCAGCTGGGGCCCCGGGACAGAGAACACTGAAGCTTTCTTT
CASSWGPGTENTEAFF
>-|15|TRBV5-1|TRBJ1-1|TRBD1
TGCGCCAGCAGCTTGGGGACAGGGGGCTTCACTGAAGCTTTCTTT
CASSLGTGGFTEAFF
>-|11|TRBV2|TRBJ1-1|-
TGTGCCAGCAGTGTCTGGGCGGAAGCTTTCTTT
CASSVWAEAFF
>-|16|TRBV7-9|TRBJ1-4|TRBD1
TGTGCCAGCAGCCCATTCGGGACAGGCATTAATGAAAAACTGTTTTTT
CASSPFGTGINEKLFF
>once|15|TRBV6-5|TRBJ2-7|-
TGTGCCAGCAGTCCCGGGACGGGGGTGGGCTACGAGCAGTACTTC
CASSPGTGVGYEQYF
>-|16|TRBV5-1|TRBJ2-1|TRBD2
TGCGCCAGCAGCCTCCCGGGACTAGCGGGGCCCAATGAGCAGTTCTTC
CASSLPGLAGPNEQFF
>-|12|TRBV2|TRBJ2-1|-
TGTGCCAGCAGAGAAAGGGCCCGTGAGCAGTTCTTC
CASRERAREQFF
>-|16|TRBV19|TRBJ2-4|TRBD1
TGTGCCAGTAGTCCCGGTGAAGGGGGCGCAATGGGCATTCAGTACTTC
CASSPGEGGAMGIQYF
>once|15|TRBV5-1|TRBJ2-3|-
TGCGCCAGCAGCTTGGAGGGGGGGCAGAAAGATACGCAGTATTTT
CASSLEGGQKDTQYF
>-|12|TRBV7-9|TRBJ2-4|TRBD2
TGTGCCAGCAGCTTTAGCGGGGACATTCAGTACTTC
CASSFSGDIQYF
>-|14|TRBV5-5|TRBJ1-1|-
TGTGCCAGCAGCCCCCAGGGAAGGGCCACTGAAGCTTTCTTT
CASSPQGRATEAFF
>-|15|TRBV9|TRBJ1-4|-
TGTGCCAGCAGCGGAGACGGTGCAACTAATGAAAAACTGTTTTTT
CASSGDGATNEKLFF
>-|15|TRBV7-2|TRBJ2-4|TRBD1
TGTGCCAGCAGCCCTGACAGGGGTGGTAGAAACATTCAGTACTTC
CASSPDRGGRNIQYF
>-|13|TRBV4-2|TRBJ2-3|-
TGTGCCAGCAGCCAAGGGGGTGGGGATACGCAGTATTTT
CASSQGGGDTQYF
>-|14|TRBV6-6|TRBJ1-2|-
TGTGCCAGCAGTCAATCCGGGACGGCTTATGGCTACACCTTC
CASSQSGTAYGYTF
>-|13|TRBV19|TRBJ1-5|-
TGTGCCAGTACCACAGACGGCAATCAGCCCCAGCATTTT
CASTTDGNQPQHF
>-|16|TRBV30|TRBJ1-1|TRBD1
TGTGCCTGGAGTCCCAGGGGGAGGGTGATGAACACTGAAGCTTTCTTT
CAWSPRGRVMNTEAFF
>-|13|TRBV27|TRBJ2-1|-
TGTGCCAGCAGTTTATCGGCATACAATGAGCAGTTCTTC
CASSLSAYNEQFF
>-|16|TRBV7-3|TRBJ1-1|-
TGTGCCAGCAGCTCCGACGGGGGGGCGCGAGGCACTGAAGCTTTCTTT
CASSSDGGARGTEAFF
>-|15|TRBV29-1|TRBJ2-4|-
TGCAGCGCCCTAATACCGGGACAACGGAAAAACATTCAGTACTTC
CSALIPGQRKNIQYF
>-|13|TRBV12-3/TRBV12-4|TRBJ1-6|-
TGTGCCAGCAGTTCGGACAGTTATTCACCCCTCCACTTT
CASSSDSYSPLHF
>-|17|TRBV5-1|TRBJ2-3|TRBD2
TGCGCCAGCAGCTGGCCGGGACTAGCGGGGGGCACAGATACGCAGTATTTT
CASSWPGLAGGTDTQYF
>-|16|TRBV9|TRBJ2-3|TRBD2
TGTGCCAGCAGCGTAGCGGCTAGCGGGGGTCCAGGTACGCAGTATTTT
CASSVAASGGPGTQYF
>-|14|TRBV19|TRBJ1-6|-
TGTGCCAGTAGTATAGCAGCTTATAATTCACCCCTCCACTTT
CASSIAAYNSPLHF
>-|14|TRBV6-5|TRBJ2-5|TRBD2
TGTGCCAGCAGACGGGACTACAACCAAGAGACCCAGTACTTC
CASRRDYNQETQYF
>-|15|TRBV3-1/TRBV3-2|TRBJ1-5|-
TGTGCCAGCAGCCCCGTTGGGGGGCCGAGTCAGCCCCAGCATTTT
CASSPVGGPSQPQHF